This T cell receptor (beta chain) originates from a study of CD4 and CD8 cells across lung adenocarcinoma regions. This clonotype was found a few times. One base away lies a much larger clone, so this may be a sequencing read error. TCRdb reprocessed the PCR reads via MiXCR and lists one record per CDR3 protein. Of some 23,000 distinct CDR3 sequences in the sample, roughly half were seen once. Germline V CDR1 and CDR2: SGHAT, FQNNGV. The CDR3 totals 13 residues. Samples came from patients with localized non-small cell lung adenocarcinoma. The chain joins TRBV11-2 to TRBJ2-1; 7 nucleotides agree with TRBD1. The assigned J gene may be wrong: the sequence end matches TRBJ2-7 better. The sequencing input was CD8+ T cells from the center of a lung tumor. This clonotype originated in a male donor with lung adenocarcinoma. The CD4 and CD8 labels of this study may be unreliable. The CDR3 DNA is TGTGCCAGCAGGCGAACAGGGGACAATGAGCAGTACTTC. Residues: CASRRTGDNEQYF.